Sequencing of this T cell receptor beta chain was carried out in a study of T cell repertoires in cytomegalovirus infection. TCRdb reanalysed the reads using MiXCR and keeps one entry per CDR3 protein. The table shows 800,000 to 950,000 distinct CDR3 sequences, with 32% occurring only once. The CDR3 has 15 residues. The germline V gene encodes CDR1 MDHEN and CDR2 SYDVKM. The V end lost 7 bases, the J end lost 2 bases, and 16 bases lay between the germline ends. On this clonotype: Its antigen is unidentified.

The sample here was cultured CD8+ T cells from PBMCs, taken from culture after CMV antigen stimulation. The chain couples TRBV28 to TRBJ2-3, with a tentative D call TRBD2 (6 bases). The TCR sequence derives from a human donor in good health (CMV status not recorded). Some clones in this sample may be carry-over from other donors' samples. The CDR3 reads CASTLGEAITDTQYF. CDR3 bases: TGTGCCAGCACCCTTGGGGAGGCTATCACAGATACGCAGTATTTT.